These T cell receptor beta chains were read from a single sample in a study of shared clonotypes between healthy human individuals. Here immunoSEQ multiplex PCR was the method, and the copy in TCRdb shows in-frame clones only, minus some. The profile shows about 2 million clones, roughly 96% of them singletons. Sequencing was carried out using naive CD4+ T cells sorted from blood. Receptor source: a man aged 18 to 35 in good health. Each CDR3 is given with its conserved first and last residue. A D gene is named only where the DNA matches it firmly.

D gene: -
V gene: TRBV4-2
J gene: TRBJ2-5
CDR3 protein: CASSPIGRETQYF

D gene: -
V gene: TRBV5-1
J gene: TRBJ2-5
CDR3 protein: CASSLRQVVETQYF

D gene: -
V gene: TRBV7-2
J gene: TRBJ1-6
CDR3 protein: CASSSRGPDSPLHF

D gene: -
V gene: TRBV6-5
J gene: TRBJ1-2
CDR3 protein: CASSYSYWGRGSGYTF

D gene: TRBD1
V gene: TRBV19
J gene: TRBJ1-2
CDR3 protein: CASRPGQLNGYTF

D gene: -
V gene: TRBV29-1
J gene: TRBJ2-3
CDR3 protein: CSVEEGGDTQYF

D gene: TRBD1
V gene: TRBV28
J gene: TRBJ1-2
CDR3 protein: CASSSGQGGGYTF

D gene: TRBD2
V gene: TRBV7-8
J gene: TRBJ2-7
CDR3 protein: CASSLVVSGITYEQYF

D gene: -
V gene: TRBV21-1
J gene: TRBJ2-2
CDR3 protein: CASSLGGSGTGELFF

D gene: -
V gene: TRBV19
J gene: TRBJ1-2
CDR3 protein: CASSMDHRDIGYTF

D gene: -
V gene: TRBV5-4
J gene: TRBJ1-3
CDR3 protein: CASSLDSVGNTIYF

D gene: TRBD1
V gene: TRBV7-2
J gene: TRBJ1-2
CDR3 protein: CASSLAGQVQGGYTF

D gene: TRBD2
V gene: TRBV4-1
J gene: TRBJ2-3
CDR3 protein: CASSSSGSGRAYGTDTQYF

D gene: -
V gene: TRBV20-1
J gene: TRBJ2-7
CDR3 protein: CSARVRYEQYF

D gene: TRBD1
V gene: TRBV19
J gene: TRBJ1-1
CDR3 protein: CASSGTGWNTEAFF

D gene: TRBD2
V gene: TRBV5-1
J gene: TRBJ2-3
CDR3 protein: CASRRLADYYTDTQYF

D gene: TRBD1
V gene: TRBV6-6
J gene: TRBJ1-4
CDR3 protein: CASTRQGVEKLFF

D gene: TRBD1
V gene: TRBV5-4
J gene: TRBJ2-5
CDR3 protein: CASRRTGVLQETQYF

D gene: -
V gene: TRBV6-5
J gene: TRBJ2-2
CDR3 protein: CASSRPGISGELFF

D gene: -
V gene: TRBV28
J gene: TRBJ2-5
CDR3 protein: CASSFDQTWETQYF

D gene: -
V gene: TRBV9
J gene: TRBJ2-2
CDR3 protein: CASSGRVEAGELFF

D gene: -
V gene: TRBV12-5
J gene: TRBJ2-7
CDR3 protein: CASGLIGSGGIMGSTLGEQYF

D gene: TRBD2
V gene: TRBV10-3
J gene: TRBJ2-3
CDR3 protein: CATLAGVAADTQYF

D gene: TRBD1
V gene: TRBV7-9
J gene: TRBJ2-7
CDR3 protein: CASSWDSLTYEQYF

D gene: -
V gene: TRBV6-5
J gene: TRBJ2-7
CDR3 protein: CAASGPPGYEQYF

D gene: -
V gene: TRBV6-5
J gene: TRBJ2-5
CDR3 protein: CASSYHERRGETQYF

D gene: TRBD1
V gene: TRBV5-1
J gene: TRBJ2-5
CDR3 protein: CASSQGQGQETQYF

D gene: -
V gene: TRBV2
J gene: TRBJ1-3
CDR3 protein: CASSLRNTIYF

D gene: -
V gene: TRBV6-5
J gene: TRBJ1-1
CDR3 protein: CASRGDWNTEAFF

D gene: -
V gene: TRBV5-1
J gene: TRBJ1-5
CDR3 protein: CASSLGGLGNQPQHF

D gene: TRBD2
V gene: TRBV9
J gene: TRBJ2-1
CDR3 protein: CASSVGPSGRFDEQFF

D gene: -
V gene: TRBV6-5
J gene: TRBJ2-1
CDR3 protein: CASSPGVVYNEQFF

D gene: -
V gene: TRBV5-4
J gene: TRBJ1-2
CDR3 protein: CASSSPGGGYHGYTF

D gene: TRBD2
V gene: TRBV5-1
J gene: TRBJ2-7
CDR3 protein: CASSLASGWGRDEQYF

D gene: -
V gene: TRBV7-7
J gene: TRBJ2-1
CDR3 protein: CASTPLRGNEQFF

D gene: -
V gene: TRBV6-6
J gene: TRBJ1-6
CDR3 protein: CASEGRQNNSPLHF

D gene: TRBD1
V gene: TRBV7-9
J gene: TRBJ1-2
CDR3 protein: CASSLDRGHSGYTF

D gene: -
V gene: TRBV25-1
J gene: TRBJ1-1
CDR3 protein: CASSGQTEAFF

D gene: -
V gene: TRBV29-1
J gene: TRBJ2-3
CDR3 protein: CSTQTDAQYF

D gene: -
V gene: TRBV10-3
J gene: TRBJ1-6
CDR3 protein: CAISATPGRGDSPLHF

D gene: -
V gene: TRBV18
J gene: TRBJ1-3
CDR3 protein: CASSSNRADSGNTIYF

D gene: TRBD1
V gene: TRBV5-1
J gene: TRBJ2-1
CDR3 protein: CASSIQQGALNEQFF

D gene: -
V gene: TRBV15
J gene: TRBJ2-1
CDR3 protein: CATSRPDYNEQFF

D gene: TRBD1
V gene: TRBV19
J gene: TRBJ2-3
CDR3 protein: CASSPGGRTDTQYF

D gene: TRBD2
V gene: TRBV10-3
J gene: TRBJ2-7
CDR3 protein: CAISGGLREGTYEQYF

D gene: TRBD1
V gene: TRBV5-4
J gene: TRBJ2-2
CDR3 protein: CASSTTGGGGELFF

D gene: -
V gene: TRBV2
J gene: TRBJ1-2
CDR3 protein: CASSGGGLYGYTF

D gene: TRBD1
V gene: TRBV6-5
J gene: TRBJ2-4
CDR3 protein: CASSYLFEGAHIQYF

D gene: -
V gene: TRBV2
J gene: TRBJ2-1
CDR3 protein: CASSGTVYYNEQFF

D gene: TRBD2
V gene: TRBV19
J gene: TRBJ2-7
CDR3 protein: CASSVGEITSASPYEQYF

D gene: -
V gene: TRBV7-6
J gene: TRBJ2-1
CDR3 protein: CASSLGGTSYNEQFF

D gene: -
V gene: TRBV6-1
J gene: TRBJ2-3
CDR3 protein: CASRKSGTDTQYF

D gene: -
V gene: TRBV5-1
J gene: TRBJ1-4
CDR3 protein: CASSLKLGDEKLFF

D gene: -
V gene: TRBV30
J gene: TRBJ1-2
CDR3 protein: CAWSVLLGTGSGGYTF

D gene: -
V gene: TRBV5-1
J gene: TRBJ2-1
CDR3 protein: CASSLEGLTTQQFF

D gene: -
V gene: TRBV9
J gene: TRBJ2-1
CDR3 protein: CASSVGQGKGNEQFF

D gene: -
V gene: TRBV5-6
J gene: TRBJ2-2
CDR3 protein: CASSLALTGTNTGELFF

D gene: TRBD1
V gene: TRBV6-5
J gene: TRBJ2-5
CDR3 protein: CASSRGQETQYF

D gene: TRBD1
V gene: TRBV6-5
J gene: TRBJ1-2
CDR3 protein: CASSYSGQGIGYTF